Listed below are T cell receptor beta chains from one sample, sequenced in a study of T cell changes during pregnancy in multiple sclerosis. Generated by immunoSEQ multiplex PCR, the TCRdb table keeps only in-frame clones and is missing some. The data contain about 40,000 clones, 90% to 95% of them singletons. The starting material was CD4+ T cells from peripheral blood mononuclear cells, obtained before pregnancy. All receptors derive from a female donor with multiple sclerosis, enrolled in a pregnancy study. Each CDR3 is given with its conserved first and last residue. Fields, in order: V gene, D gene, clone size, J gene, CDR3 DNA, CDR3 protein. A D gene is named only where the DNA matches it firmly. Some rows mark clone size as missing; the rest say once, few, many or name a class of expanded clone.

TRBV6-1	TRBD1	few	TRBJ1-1	TGTGCCAGCAGTCTCGGACAGGCGAACACTGAAGCTTTCTTT	CASSLGQANTEAFF
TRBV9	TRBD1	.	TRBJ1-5	TGTGCCAGCAGCCAGGGACAGATTAGCAATCAGCCCCAGCATTTT	CASSQGQISNQPQHF
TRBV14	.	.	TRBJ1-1	TGTGCCAGCAATAAAGGGGCCCCCGGGGAAGCTTTCTTT	CASNKGAPGEAFF
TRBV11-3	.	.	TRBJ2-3	TGTGCCAGCAGCTTAGACGGGGATAGCACAGATACGCAGTATTTT	CASSLDGDSTDTQYF
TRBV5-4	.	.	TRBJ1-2	TGTGCCAGCAGCTTGGACGTTGCACAGGGTAACGATGGCTACACCTTC	CASSLDVAQGNDGYTF
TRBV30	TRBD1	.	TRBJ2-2	TGTGCCTTACTAAAAGGACAGGGGATGATAACCGGGGAGCTGTTTTTT	CALLKGQGMITGELFF
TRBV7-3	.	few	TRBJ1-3	TGTGCCAGCAGCTCGCCCGCGGATTTT	CASSSPADF
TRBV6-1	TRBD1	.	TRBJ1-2	TGTGCCAGCAGGACAGGGGGCGGCTATGGCTACACCTTC	CASRTGGGYGYTF
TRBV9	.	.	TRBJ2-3	TGTGCCAGCAGCGTAGCTTACTCCACAGATACGCAGTATTTT	CASSVAYSTDTQYF
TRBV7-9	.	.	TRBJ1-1	TGTGCCAGCAGCTTAGACGGGGGCACTGAAGCTTTCTTT	CASSLDGGTEAFF
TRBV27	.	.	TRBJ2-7	TGTGCCACCTCGTCGGCAGGGCGGTACGAGCAGTACTTC	CATSSAGRYEQYF
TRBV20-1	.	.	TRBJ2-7	TGCAGTGCTAGACTCGGCGAGCAGTACTTC	CSARLGEQYF
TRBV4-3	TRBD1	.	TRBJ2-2	TGCGCCAGCAGCCCCCGGGGGACAGGGCACACCGGGGAGCTGTTTTTT	CASSPRGTGHTGELFF
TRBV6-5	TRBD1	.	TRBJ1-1	TGTGCCAGCAGGTTACGGGACAGGTTCAACTCTGAAGCTTTCTTT	CASRLRDRFNSEAFF
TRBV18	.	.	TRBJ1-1	TGTGCCAGCTCCCCTCAGGGCATGAACACTGAAGCTTTCTTT	CASSPQGMNTEAFF
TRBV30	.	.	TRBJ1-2	TGTGCCTGGAGCGTCGCGGGGGTACCTAACTATGGCTACACCTTC	CAWSVAGVPNYGYTF
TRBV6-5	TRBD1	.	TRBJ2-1	TGTGCCAGCAGTTCACCGGGACAGGGGTCAAATGAGCAGTTCTTC	CASSSPGQGSNEQFF
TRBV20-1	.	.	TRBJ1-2	TGCAGTGCCCCTCAGGACAGCGGCTACACCTTC	CSAPQDSGYTF
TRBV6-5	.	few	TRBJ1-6	TGTGCCAGCAGTACTTACCAGGGGTCTAATTCACCCCTCCACTTT	CASSTYQGSNSPLHF
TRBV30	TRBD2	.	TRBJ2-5	TGTGCCTGGAGACTGGGGGGGGTCCGGGGGAGAGAGACCCAGTACTTC	CAWRLGGVRGRETQYF
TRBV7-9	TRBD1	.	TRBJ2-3	TGTGCCAGCAGCTCGGGGACAGGGGTTACAGATACGCAGTATTTT	CASSSGTGVTDTQYF
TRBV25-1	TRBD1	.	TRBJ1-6	TGTGCCAGCAGACCTCAGGGGGCTCAGGGTTCACCCCTCCACTTT	CASRPQGAQGSPLHF
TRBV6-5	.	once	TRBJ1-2	TGTGCCAGCAGTTACTCGATCGGGGAAAATAACTATGGCTACACCTTC	CASSYSIGENNYGYTF
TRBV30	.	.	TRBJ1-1	TGTGCCTGGAGTGTAGGGGAAGGTGGGATCACTGAAGCTTTCTTT	CAWSVGEGGITEAFF
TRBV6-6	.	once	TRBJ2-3	TGTGCCAGCAGTTACTCGACGGGTCCTAGCACAGATACGCAGTATTTT	CASSYSTGPSTDTQYF
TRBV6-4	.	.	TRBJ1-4	TGTGCCAGCAGTGACGACTTCCCTGATGAAAAACTGTTTTTT	CASSDDFPDEKLFF
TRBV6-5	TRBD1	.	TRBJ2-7	TGTGCCAGCACTCCAGGGGGCGCGGGTTACGAGCAGTACTTC	CASTPGGAGYEQYF
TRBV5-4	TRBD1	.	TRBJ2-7	TGTGCCAGCAGTCAGGGGGCTTCTAACAACGAGCAGTACTTC	CASSQGASNNEQYF
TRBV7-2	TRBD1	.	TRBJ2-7	TGTGCCAGCAGCTTAGTCCAACGGACAGGGCGCAGGAAGCAGTACTTC	CASSLVQRTGRRKQYF
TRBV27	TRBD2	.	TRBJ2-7	TGTGCCAGCAGTTTACTAGCGGGGGGTGTCAACGAGCAGTACTTC	CASSLLAGGVNEQYF
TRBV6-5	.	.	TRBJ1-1	TGTGCCAGCAGTTATCTACAGCTCACTGAAGCTTTCTTT	CASSYLQLTEAFF
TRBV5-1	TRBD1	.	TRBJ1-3	TGCGCCAGCAGCTTGGCGGGACAGGGGAACACCATATATTTT	CASSLAGQGNTIYF
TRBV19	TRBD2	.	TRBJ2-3	TGTGCCAGTAGTATAGGTGCGGGGGGAAGAGATACGCAGTATTTT	CASSIGAGGRDTQYF
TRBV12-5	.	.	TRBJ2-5	TGTGCTAGTGGTCCCAGGGGCCAAGAGACCCAGTACTTC	CASGPRGQETQYF
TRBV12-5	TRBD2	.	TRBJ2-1	TGTGCTAGTGGTCTCACTAGCGGGTCGGGTTCGGGTGAGCAGTTCTTC	CASGLTSGSGSGEQFF
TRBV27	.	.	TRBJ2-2	TGTGCCAGCAGTTTCACGGGGATCACCGGGGAGCTGTTTTTT	CASSFTGITGELFF
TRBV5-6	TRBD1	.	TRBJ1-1	TGTGCCAGCAGGACAACAGGGGGCACTGAAGCTTTCTTT	CASRTTGGTEAFF